This T cell receptor beta chain was recovered during a study of blood T cell repertoires in COVID-19. Turning to the study itself: Sites in the United States, Italy and Spain provided acute and convalescent COVID-19 samples. Sources were T cells, B-cell-depleted T cells, or PBMCs; the material itself was cDNA or gDNA.

Original processing methods: Reference gene primer amplification in the assay estimated nucleated cell counts. Libraries were prepared by immunoSEQ multiplex PCR; TCRdb keeps only in-frame clonotypes and omits some of them. The V and J calls and clone size are taken from that table; D and trimming were inferred from the DNA. This table has 200,000 to 300,000 clones, around nine tenths appearing once. CDR1 and CDR2 (germline): SGHRS, YFSETQ. V was clipped by 3 bases and J by 1 base, with 10 bases between them. This CDR3 comprises 14 residues. This clonotype was obtained from a man aged 40-55 years who had recovered from COVID-19. The J gene is TRBJ1-1, the V gene TRBV5-1; D might be TRBD1 (6 bases). Sequenced material: peripheral blood. The CDR3 loop reads CASSWRTANTEAFF. CDR3 coding DNA: TGCGCCAGCAGCTGGAGGACAGCGAACACTGAAGCTTTCTTT.